A selection of T cell receptor beta chains follows, all from one sample in a study of tumor and adjacent non-tumor tissue in lung cancer. Each CDR3 protein gets one entry after TCRdb re-called the multiplex PCR reads with MiXCR. Of 80,000 or so distinct CDR3 sequences listed, about 82% were seen once; the top ten hold approximately 55%. Sequences were obtained from distant non-tumor lung tissue. Every receptor here comes from a man aged 55 to 70 with non-small cell lung cancer. The CDR3 runs from the conserved cysteine through the conserved F or W. The order of the fields is D gene, J gene, clone size, V gene, CDR3 DNA, CDR3 protein. The D gene is left open where the match is weak. Clone size is stated in some rows and not others, as once, few, many or a class when expanded.

TRBD2 | TRBJ2-5 | . | TRBV20-1 | TGCAGTGCTTCGTGGACTAGCCAAGAGACCCGGTACTTC | CSASWTSQETRYF
. | TRBJ1-3 | . | TRBV20-1 | TGCAGTGCTAGAGATCAGAGGATTGTCTCTGGAAACACCATATATTTT | CSARDQRIVSGNTIYF
TRBD2 | TRBJ2-7 | . | TRBV20-1 | TGCAGTACTAGAGTAGCGGGAGGGCCCGACATGCAGTACTTC | CSTRVAGGPDMQYF
. | TRBJ1-1 | . | TRBV20-1 | TGCAGTGCTAGATCCAGTCTCCTTGGAACTGAATCTTTCTTT | CSARSSLLGTESFF
. | TRBJ2-1 | . | TRBV6-2/TRBV6-3 | TGTGCCAGTACCGACCGGACGGCCCGCAATGAGCTGTTCTTC | CASTDRTARNELFF
. | TRBJ2-1 | . | TRBV6-2/TRBV6-3 | TGTGTCAGCAATTCGGACAGCTACAATGAGCAGTTCTTC | CVSNSDSYNEQFF
. | TRBJ2-3 | . | TRBV4-3 | TGCGCCAGCAGCCAAGATAGAGCGAGCACCACTGATATGCAGTATTTT | CASSQDRASTTDMQYF
. | TRBJ1-2 | . | TRBV6-5 | TGTGCCAGTAATTCACCTGGACGGAGAGCGACTAACTATGACTACACCTTC | CASNSPGRRATNYDYTF
. | TRBJ1-1 | . | TRBV11-2 | . | CVSSLVGRGTETFF
TRBD1 | TRBJ2-2 | . | TRBV24-1 | TGTGCCACCAGGGGGGACAGGCGGGACACCGGGGAGCTGTTTTTT | CATRGDRRDTGELFF
. | TRBJ1-5 | . | TRBV12-3/TRBV12-4 | TGTGCCAGCAGTTTGTTTGTAAATCAGCCCCAGCATTTT | CASSLFVNQPQHF
. | TRBJ1-1 | . | TRBV11-3 | TGTGCCAACAGCCCACACGGACGGCAGACTGAAGCTTTCTTT | CANSPHGRQTEAFF
. | TRBJ2-5 | medium-sized | TRBV5-4 | TGTGCCAGCAGAGACATCGCGGGGGAGACCCAGTACTTC | CASRDIAGETQYF
. | TRBJ2-1 | . | TRBV4-3 | TGCGCCAGCAGCCAAGATGGCAGTACGAGCTCCTACAATGAGCAGTTCTTC | CASSQDGSTSSYNEQFF
. | TRBJ2-3 | . | TRBV5-1 | TGCGCCAGCAGCTTGGGAAGGGCCTTTAGCACAGATACGCAGTATTTT | CASSLGRAFSTDTQYF
. | TRBJ1-2 | . | TRBV5-4 | TGTGCCAGCAGCCCAGAGTCTTTTGTAGGGGACTATGGGTACATCTTC | CASSPESFVGDYGYIF
. | TRBJ2-6 | . | TRBV4-2 | TGTGCCAGCAGCCAAGAGTTGGGTTATGGGGTCAACGTCCTGACTTTC | CASSQELGYGVNVLTF
. | TRBJ1-1 | . | TRBV5-1 | TGCGCCAGCAGCTTGTTCAGTCTAGAGTTAGGGACTGAAGCTTTCTTT | CASSLFSLELGTEAFF
TRBD1 | TRBJ2-6 | . | TRBV11-2 | TGTGCCAGCAGCATAGTTCCAAAGGACAGGCCTTCTAGGGCCAACGTCCTAACTTTC | CASSIVPKDRPSRANVLTF
. | TRBJ1-6 | many | TRBV18 | TGTGCCAGCTCAGGGGGGACGCCCGCTTCCCTCCACTTT | CASSGGTPASLHF
. | TRBJ2-4 | . | TRBV7-9 | TGTGCCAGCAGCTTCGGAGCTGGCGGGGACCGGGAAAACATTAAGTACTTC | CASSFGAGGDRENIKYF
TRBD2 | TRBJ2-3 | . | TRBV4-2 | TGTGCCAGCAGCCAAAGATGGTCTAGCGGGGGGGCTAGCACAGATACGAGGTGTTTT | CASSQRWSSGGASTDTRCF
. | TRBJ1-1 | . | TRBV4-1 | TGCGCTAGCAGCCAACCGACAGGCTGGCCAAGGAACACTGAAGCTTTCTTT | CASSQPTGWPRNTEAFF
. | TRBJ2-3 | . | TRBV11-3 | TGTGCCATCAGCCCACGCACGTCGAGGGTCACAGATATGCAGTATTTT | CAISPRTSRVTDMQYF
. | TRBJ1-1 | . | TRBV11-2 | TGTCCCAGCAGCCCCGACAGGCTTAACACTGAAGCTTTCTTC | CPSSPDRLNTEAFF
. | TRBJ2-5 | . | TRBV5-4 | TGTGCCAGCAGGGTTGACCCGTACCGAGAAACCCAGTACTTC | CASRVDPYRETQYF
. | TRBJ1-1 | . | TRBV30 | TGTGCCTGGTTCCGGCTAGGACTTATGGACACTGAAGCTTTCTTT | CAWFRLGLMDTEAFF
. | TRBJ2-7 | . | TRBV5-1 | TGCTCCAGCAACGCCAGCCTGGCGGGCTACGAGCAGTACTTC | CSSNASLAGYEQYF
. | TRBJ1-1 | few | TRBV11-3 | TGTGCCAGTAACACACAGGGACGAAACACTGAATCTTTCTTT | CASNTQGRNTESFF
TRBD1 | TRBJ2-7 | medium-sized | TRBV11-1 | TGTGCCAGCAGCTTAGGGGACAGGAACCTACGCGAGCAGTACTTC | CASSLGDRNLREQYF
TRBD2 | TRBJ2-2 | . | TRBV20-1 | TGTAGTACTACGGGGACTAGCGGGGGAGACACCGGGGAGCTGTTTTTT | CSTTGTSGGDTGELFF
. | TRBJ1-1 | once | TRBV4-2 | TGTGCCAGCAGCCCGTGGGACGGACCGAATATTGAAGCTTTCTTT | CASSPWDGPNIEAFF
. | TRBJ1-4 | . | TRBV29-1 | TGCAGCGTTGCTGGGACTTCTAATGAAAAACTGTTTTTT | CSVAGTSNEKLFF
. | TRBJ2-6 | . | TRBV4-3 | TGCGCCAGCAGCCAAGAGGCGGTGTCTGGCGCCGACGCCCTGACTTTC | CASSQEAVSGADALTF
TRBD1 | TRBJ2-3 | . | TRBV4-2 | TGTGCCAGCAGGCAACATGGACAGGGGTCCACAGATACGCAGTATTTT | CASRQHGQGSTDTQYF
. | TRBJ1-4 | . | TRBV7-9 | TGTACCAGCAGCTTAGGGCCCGGGACTTCGAATGAAAAACTGTTTTTT | CTSSLGPGTSNEKLFF
. | TRBJ2-3 | . | TRBV6-2/TRBV6-3 | TGTGCCAGCAGTTACTCGAAAGATACTCATTATTTT | CASSYSKDTHYF
. | TRBJ1-2 | . | TRBV5-6 | TGTGCCTGCAGCTCCCTATGGGGTCAGTTCAATGGCTACACCTTC | CACSSLWGQFNGYTF
. | TRBJ2-1 | . | TRBV5-1 | TGCGCCAGCATAGGTCACGGATACAATGAGCAGTTCTTC | CASIGHGYNEQFF
. | TRBJ1-2 | . | TRBV6-5 | TGTGCCAGCAGTTCCCCCCCCTTACACAGCTACACCTTC | CASSSPPLHSYTF
. | TRBJ2-5 | once | TRBV11-2 | TGTGCCAGCAGCTCCACAGTGGGGGGTCTAAAGGAGACCCAGTACTTC | CASSSTVGGLKETQYF
. | TRBJ2-1 | . | TRBV11-2 | TGTGCCAGCAGCTTACAACAGTATGAGCAGTTCTTC | CASSLQQYEQFF
. | TRBJ2-2 | once | TRBV4-1 | TGCGCCAGCAGCAGATCGACCACCGGGGAGCTGTTTTTT | CASSRSTTGELFF
. | TRBJ2-1 | . | TRBV6-2/TRBV6-3 | TGTGCCACGCGAAGGCCTATCGTCCAGACGAATGAGCAGTTCTTC | CATRRPIVQTNEQFF
. | TRBJ2-1 | . | TRBV29-1 | TGCAGCGTGGTGCCCAGCTCCTACAATGAGCAGTTCTTC | CSVVPSSYNEQFF
. | TRBJ2-4 | once | TRBV20-1 | TGCACAGCTAGAGCCGTCGACCGGGCCCTACAGGTGGCCAAAAACATTCAGTATTTC | CTARAVDRALQVAKNIQYF
. | TRBJ2-1 | . | TRBV20-1 | TGCAGTGCCATGATGGGGCTGAGCTCATACAATGAGCAGTTCTTC | CSAMMGLSSYNEQFF
TRBD2 | TRBJ2-1 | . | TRBV29-1 | TGCACCGTCGATCAGCGGGAGGCAACCAATGAGCAGTTCTTC | CTVDQREATNEQFF
TRBD1 | TRBJ2-7 | once | TRBV5-4 | TGTGGCAACAGCCGTCAACAGGGGGCGACCTATGAGCAGTACTTC | CGNSRQQGATYEQYF
. | TRBJ1-3 | . | TRBV11-2 | TGTGCCAGCAGCTTGTACAGGGAAGCAAACACCATATATTTT | CASSLYREANTIYF
. | TRBJ2-3 | once | TRBV11-2 | TGTGCCAGCGGCTTAGACCAGGGTACAAGAGGTGCGCAGTATTTT | CASGLDQGTRGAQYF
. | TRBJ2-3 | . | TRBV20-1 | TGCAGTGAAACAGACAGCGGGGCGGACAGTTTATCAGATACGCAGTATTTT | CSETDSGADSLSDTQYF
. | TRBJ1-5 | . | TRBV20-1 | TGCAGTTCTAGAGATAGTACAGAAGGCAATCAGCCCCAGCGTTTT | CSSRDSTEGNQPQRF